This T cell receptor (beta chain) was recovered during a study of cytomegalovirus exposure and HLA in healthy donors. Study-level points and caveats: Relative to equally common others, HLA-associated TCR beta chains showed greater clonal expansion in a later analysis. Within an earlier analysis, most TCR beta V segments proved productive either about 90% or about 30% of the time.

Researchers ran the PCR with 60 Vbeta and 13 Jbeta primers. Measured with immunoSEQ multiplex PCR; TCRdb has only the in-frame clones, and not every one. There are roughly 170,000 clones in the sample; 76% occur only once, and 0.7% to 0.85% lies in the top ten. Germline CDR1 reads KGHSH; CDR2 reads LQKENI. The CDR3 has 15 residues. Trimming removed 3 bases from V and 0 bases from J, with 12 bases in between. This clone was detected only once. Its cognate antigen is unknown. The J gene is TRBJ2-7, the V gene TRBV18; the D gene is possibly TRBD2 (6 bases). The source is a female donor in good health and CMV-seronegative. The sample taken for sequencing was PBMCs. The CDR3: CASSPGTASSYEQYF. The CDR3 nucleotides are TGTGCCAGCTCACCCGGGACTGCGAGCTCCTACGAGCAGTACTTC.